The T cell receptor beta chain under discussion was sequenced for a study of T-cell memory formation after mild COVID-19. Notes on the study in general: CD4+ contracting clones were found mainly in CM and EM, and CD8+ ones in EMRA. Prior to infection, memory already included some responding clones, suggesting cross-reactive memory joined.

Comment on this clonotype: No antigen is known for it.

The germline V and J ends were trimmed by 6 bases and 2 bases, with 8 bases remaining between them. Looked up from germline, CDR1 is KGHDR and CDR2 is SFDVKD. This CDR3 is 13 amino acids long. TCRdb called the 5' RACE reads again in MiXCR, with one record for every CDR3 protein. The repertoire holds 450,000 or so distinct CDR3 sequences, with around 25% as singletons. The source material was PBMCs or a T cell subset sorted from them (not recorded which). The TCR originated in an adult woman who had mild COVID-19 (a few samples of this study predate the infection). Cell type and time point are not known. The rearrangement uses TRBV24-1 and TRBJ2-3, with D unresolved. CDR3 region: CATSNQYTDTQYF. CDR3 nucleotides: TGTGCCACCAGTAACCAATACACAGATACGCAGTATTTT.